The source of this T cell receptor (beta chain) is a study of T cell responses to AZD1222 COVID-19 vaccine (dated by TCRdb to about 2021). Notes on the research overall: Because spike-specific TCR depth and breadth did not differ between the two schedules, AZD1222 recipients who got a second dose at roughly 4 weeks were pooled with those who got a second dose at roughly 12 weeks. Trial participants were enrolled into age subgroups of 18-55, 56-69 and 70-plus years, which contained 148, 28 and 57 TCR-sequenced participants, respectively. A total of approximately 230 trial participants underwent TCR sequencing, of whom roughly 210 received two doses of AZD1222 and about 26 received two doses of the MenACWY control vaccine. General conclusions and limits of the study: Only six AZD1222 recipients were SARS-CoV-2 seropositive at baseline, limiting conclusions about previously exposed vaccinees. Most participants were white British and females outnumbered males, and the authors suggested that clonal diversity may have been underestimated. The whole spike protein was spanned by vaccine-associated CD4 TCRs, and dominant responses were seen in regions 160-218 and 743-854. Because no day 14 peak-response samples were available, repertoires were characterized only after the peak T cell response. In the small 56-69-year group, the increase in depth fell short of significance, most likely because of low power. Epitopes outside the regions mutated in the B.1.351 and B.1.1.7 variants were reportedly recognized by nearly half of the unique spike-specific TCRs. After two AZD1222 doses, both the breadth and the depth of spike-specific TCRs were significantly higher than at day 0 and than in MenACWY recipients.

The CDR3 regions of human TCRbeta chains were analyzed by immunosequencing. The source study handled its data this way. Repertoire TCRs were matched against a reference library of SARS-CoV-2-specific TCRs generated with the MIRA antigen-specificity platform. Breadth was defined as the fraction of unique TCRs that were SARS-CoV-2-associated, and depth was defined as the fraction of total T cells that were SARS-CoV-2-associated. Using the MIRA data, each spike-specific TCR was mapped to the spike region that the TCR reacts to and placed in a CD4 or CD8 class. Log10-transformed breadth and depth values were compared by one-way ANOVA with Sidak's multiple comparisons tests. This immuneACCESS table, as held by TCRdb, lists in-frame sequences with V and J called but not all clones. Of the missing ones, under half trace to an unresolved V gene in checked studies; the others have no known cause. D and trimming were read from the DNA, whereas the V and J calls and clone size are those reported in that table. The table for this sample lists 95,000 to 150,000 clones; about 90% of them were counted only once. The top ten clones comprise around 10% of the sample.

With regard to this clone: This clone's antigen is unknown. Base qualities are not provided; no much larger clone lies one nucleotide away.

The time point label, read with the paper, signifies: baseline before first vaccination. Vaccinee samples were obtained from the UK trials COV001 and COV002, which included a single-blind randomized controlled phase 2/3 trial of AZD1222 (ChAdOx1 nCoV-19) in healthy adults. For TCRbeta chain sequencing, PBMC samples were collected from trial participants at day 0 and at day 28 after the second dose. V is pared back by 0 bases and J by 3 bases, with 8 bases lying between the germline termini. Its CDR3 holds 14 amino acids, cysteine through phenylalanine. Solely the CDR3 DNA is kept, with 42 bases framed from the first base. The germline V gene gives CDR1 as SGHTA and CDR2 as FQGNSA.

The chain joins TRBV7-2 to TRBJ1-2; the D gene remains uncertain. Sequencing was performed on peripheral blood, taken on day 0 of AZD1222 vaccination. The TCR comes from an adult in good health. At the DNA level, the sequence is TGTGCCAGCAGCTTAGCGGTTAGGGACTATGGCTACACCTTC. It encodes CASSLAVRDYGYTF.